This T cell receptor (beta chain) was identified during a study of PD-L1 blockade in urothelial cancer. The wider study: Bladder-origin urothelial cancer in males described about 85% of the 29 patients. Study-wide points: Durable-benefit patients showed greater tumor-associated blood clone expansion at 3 weeks. Survival was better when pretreatment blood TCR clonality fell below the median.

Noted time point: pretreatment peripheral blood. Patients suffered from locally advanced or metastatic urothelial carcinoma. Some clones are missing from TCRdb's copy, which holds only in-frame ones; the method was immunoSEQ multiplex PCR. The sample has about 63,000 clones, 81% seen once. Trimming removed 4 bases from V and 8 bases from J; junction bases left unmatched: 13. CDR3 size: 16 residues. Germline V CDR1 and CDR2: SGHRS, YFSETQ. On this clone: Its target is unknown.

The chain joins TRBV5-1 to TRBJ2-1; 9 bases fit TRBD1. This specimen consisted of PBMCs, obtained around atezolizumab (anti-PD-L1) treatment. The receptor's source is a man between 65 and 85 years old with urothelial cancer. CDR3: CASSRPGTGNADEQFF. As DNA, the CDR3 is TGCGCCAGCAGCAGACCCGGGACAGGGAATGCGGATGAGCAGTTCTTC.